Reported below is one T cell receptor (beta chain). Its antigen is not known. The CDR3 runs 15 residues. Germline CDR1 is SGHTA and CDR2 is FQGNSA. The junction had 11 bases not matched to a gene; V was cut back by 7 bases and J by 4 bases. Vbeta (60) and Jbeta (13) primers were used in the PCR. Using immunoSEQ multiplex PCR, the repertoire was profiled, and TCRdb retains in-frame clones only, with some absent. The sample has over 130,000 clones; approximately 91% are singletons. This entry belongs to a study of cytomegalovirus exposure and HLA in healthy donors. The study's findings and limits: As a later analysis revealed, most CMV-associated TCR beta chains appeared HLA-restricted.

The chain is built from TRBV7-2 and TRBJ2-7; 9 nucleotides line up with TRBD2. Input material: PBMCs. The TCR comes from a woman aged 40 to 49 in good health and CMV-seronegative. CDR3 in amino acids: CASTPDGTSGYEQYF. The CDR3 nucleotides are TGTGCCAGCACCCCGGATGGTACTAGCGGGTACGAGCAGTACTTC. The whole variable domain, filled in from reference TRBV7-2 and TRBJ2-7, reads GAGVSQSPSNKVTEKGKDVELRCDPISGHTALYWYRQSLGQGLEFLIYFQGNSAPDKSGLPSDRFSAERTGGSVSTLTIQRTQQEDSAVYLCASTPDGTSGYEQYFGPGTRLTVT.